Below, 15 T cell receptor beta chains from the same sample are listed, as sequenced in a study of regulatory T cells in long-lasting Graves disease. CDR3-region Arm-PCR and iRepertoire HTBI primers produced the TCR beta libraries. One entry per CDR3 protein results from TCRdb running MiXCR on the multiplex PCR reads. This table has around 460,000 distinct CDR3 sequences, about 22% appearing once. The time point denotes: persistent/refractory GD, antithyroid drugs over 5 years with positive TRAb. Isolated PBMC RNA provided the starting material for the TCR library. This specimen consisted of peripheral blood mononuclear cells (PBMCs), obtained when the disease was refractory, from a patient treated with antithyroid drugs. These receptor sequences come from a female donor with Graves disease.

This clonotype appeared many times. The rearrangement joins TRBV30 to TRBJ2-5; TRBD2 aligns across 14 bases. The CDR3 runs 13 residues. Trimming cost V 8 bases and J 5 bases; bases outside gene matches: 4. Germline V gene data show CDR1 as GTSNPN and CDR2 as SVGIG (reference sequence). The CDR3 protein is CAVTSGGAETQYF. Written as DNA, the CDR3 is TGTGCCGTGACTAGCGGGGGGGCGGAGACCCAGTACTTC.

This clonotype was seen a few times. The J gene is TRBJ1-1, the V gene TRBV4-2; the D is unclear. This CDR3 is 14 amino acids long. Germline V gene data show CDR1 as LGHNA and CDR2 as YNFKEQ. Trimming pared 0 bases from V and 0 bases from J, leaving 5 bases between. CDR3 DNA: TGTGCCAGCAGCCAAGAATACATGAACACTGAAGCTTTCTTT. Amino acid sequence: CASSQEYMNTEAFF.

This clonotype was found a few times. CDR3 DNA: TGTGCCAGCAGTTTCGTTATAGGGACAGCCGAAAGGGATATCTCCTACGAGCAGTACTTC. Encoded protein: CASSFVIGTAERDISYEQYF. This chain joins TRBV28 and TRBJ2-7, with 7 bases that match TRBD1. The CDR3 covers 20 residues. Germline V CDR1 and CDR2: MDHEN, SYDVKM. With V trimmed by 3 bases and J by 0 bases, 20 bases remained unmatched.

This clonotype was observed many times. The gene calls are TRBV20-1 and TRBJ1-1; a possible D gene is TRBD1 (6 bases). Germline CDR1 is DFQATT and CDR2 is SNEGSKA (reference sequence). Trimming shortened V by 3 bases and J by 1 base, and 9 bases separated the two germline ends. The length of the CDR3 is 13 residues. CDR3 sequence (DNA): TGCAGTGCTAGTAGGGACACGAACACTGAAGCTTTCTTT. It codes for CSASRDTNTEAFF.

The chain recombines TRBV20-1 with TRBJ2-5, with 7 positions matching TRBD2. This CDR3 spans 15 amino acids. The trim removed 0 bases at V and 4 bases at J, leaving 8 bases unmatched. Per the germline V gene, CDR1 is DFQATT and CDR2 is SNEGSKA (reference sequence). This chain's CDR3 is CSARDRGLVRETQYF. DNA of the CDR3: TGCAGTGCTAGAGACCGAGGACTAGTAAGAGAGACCCAGTACTTC.

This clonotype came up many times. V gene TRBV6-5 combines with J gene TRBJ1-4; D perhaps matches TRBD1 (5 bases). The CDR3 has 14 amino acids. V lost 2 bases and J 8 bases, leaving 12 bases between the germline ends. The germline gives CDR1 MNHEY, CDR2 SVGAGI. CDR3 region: CASSYSQGREKLFF. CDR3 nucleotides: TGTGCCAGCAGTTACAGTCAGGGACGGGAAAAACTGTTTTTT.

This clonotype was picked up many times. CDR3 loop: CASSLFPGITGELFF. The CDR3 DNA reads TGTGCCAGCAGTTTATTTCCCGGGATCACCGGGGAGCTGTTTTTT. The J gene is TRBJ2-2, the V gene TRBV28; D might be TRBD2 (5 bases). Trimming removed 1 base from V and 4 bases from J, with 10 bases in between. The CDR3 is 15 amino acids. Germline-derived CDR1 and CDR2 are MDHEN and SYDVKM.

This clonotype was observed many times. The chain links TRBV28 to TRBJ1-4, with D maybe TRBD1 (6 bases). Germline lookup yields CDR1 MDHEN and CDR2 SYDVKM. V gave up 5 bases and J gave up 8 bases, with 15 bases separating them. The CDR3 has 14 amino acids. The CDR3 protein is CASSEPERGEKLFF. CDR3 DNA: TGTGCCAGCAGTGAGCCGGAGAGGGGGGAAAAACTGTTTTTT. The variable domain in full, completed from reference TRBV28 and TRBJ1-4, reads DVKVTQSSRYLVKRTGEKVFLECVQDMDHENMFWYRQDPGLGLRLIYFSYDVKMKEKGDIPEGYSVSREKKERFSLILESASTNQTSMYLCASSEPERGEKLFFGSGTQLSVL.

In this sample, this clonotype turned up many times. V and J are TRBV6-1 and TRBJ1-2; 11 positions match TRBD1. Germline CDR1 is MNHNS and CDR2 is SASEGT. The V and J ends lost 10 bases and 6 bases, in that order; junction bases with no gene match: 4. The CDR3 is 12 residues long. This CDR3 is CATRTGGDGYTF. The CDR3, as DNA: TGTGCCACCCGGACAGGGGGCGATGGCTACACCTTC.

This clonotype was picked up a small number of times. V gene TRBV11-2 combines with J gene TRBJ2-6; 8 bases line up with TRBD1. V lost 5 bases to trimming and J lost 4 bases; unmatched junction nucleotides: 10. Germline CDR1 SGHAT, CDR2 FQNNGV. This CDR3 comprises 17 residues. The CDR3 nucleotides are TGTGCCAGCAGCAAGCTTCAGGGGGCGCGGGGGGCCAACGTCCTGACTTTC. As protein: CASSKLQGARGANVLTF.

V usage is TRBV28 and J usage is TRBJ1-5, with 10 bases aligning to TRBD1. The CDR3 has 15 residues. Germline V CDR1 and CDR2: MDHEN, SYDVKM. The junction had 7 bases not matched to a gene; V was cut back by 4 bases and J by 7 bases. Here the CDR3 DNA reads TGTGCCAGCAGTTCGGAAGGGACAGGGGTCCAGCCCCAGCATTTT. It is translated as CASSSEGTGVQPQHF.

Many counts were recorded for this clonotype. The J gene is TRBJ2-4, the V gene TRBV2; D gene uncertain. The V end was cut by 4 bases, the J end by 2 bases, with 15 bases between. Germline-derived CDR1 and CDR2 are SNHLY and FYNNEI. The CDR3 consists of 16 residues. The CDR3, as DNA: TGTGCCAGCAGTGGGCCCGATCGTCTGACCAAAAACATTCAGTACTTC. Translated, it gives CASSGPDRLTKNIQYF.

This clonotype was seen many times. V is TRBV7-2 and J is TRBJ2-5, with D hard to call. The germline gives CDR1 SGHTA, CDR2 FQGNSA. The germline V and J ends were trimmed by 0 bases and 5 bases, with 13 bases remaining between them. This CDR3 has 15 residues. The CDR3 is CASSLAVGSWETQYF. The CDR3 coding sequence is TGTGCCAGCAGCTTAGCGGTTGGGTCTTGGGAGACCCAGTACTTC.

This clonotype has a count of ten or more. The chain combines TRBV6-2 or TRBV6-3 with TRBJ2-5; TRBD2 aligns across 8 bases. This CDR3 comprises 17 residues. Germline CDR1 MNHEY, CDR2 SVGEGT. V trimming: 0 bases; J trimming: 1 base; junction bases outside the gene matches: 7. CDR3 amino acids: CASSYSGRLASQETQYF. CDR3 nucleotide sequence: TGTGCCAGCAGTTACTCCGGTCGACTAGCGAGCCAAGAGACCCAGTACTTC.

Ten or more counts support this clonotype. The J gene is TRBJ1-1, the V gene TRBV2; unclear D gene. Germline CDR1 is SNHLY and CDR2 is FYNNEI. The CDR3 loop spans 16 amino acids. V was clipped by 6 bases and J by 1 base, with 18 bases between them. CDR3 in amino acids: CASSVPFPVTNTEAFF. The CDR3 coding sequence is TGTGCCAGCAGCGTGCCCTTCCCGGTGACGAACACTGAAGCTTTCTTT.